This T cell receptor beta chain was found in a study of PD-L1 blockade in urothelial cancer. Study-wide background: T cell content in blood samples showed a median of 141,255.

Regarding this clone: What it binds is unknown.

Time point of the sample: pretreatment peripheral blood. Patients in the study were battling locally advanced or metastatic urothelial carcinoma. Findings and caveats of the study: Better progression-free and overall survival followed lower pretreatment blood clonality.

Trimming took 8 bases from V and 11 from J; bases not matched to a gene: 12. From germline, CDR1 is SNHLY and CDR2 FYNNEI. CDR3 length: 13 residues. Profiled with immunoSEQ multiplex PCR; TCRdb holds only in-frame clones, not every one. The table lists fewer than 100,000 clones, roughly 80% of them singletons, with under 8.5% in the top ten. Here the sequenced sample was PBMCs, taken around atezolizumab (anti-PD-L1) treatment. The receptor comes from a man aged 35-49 years with urothelial cancer. This chain uses TRBV2 with TRBJ1-5; 7 bases fit TRBD1. The CDR3 sequence is CASAGTVSSAQHF. In DNA form, the CDR3 reads TGTGCCAGCGCCGGGACAGTTTCGTCAGCCCAGCATTTT.